Listed below are T cell receptor beta chains from one sample, sequenced in a study of CD8 T cells in Susac syndrome. Each CDR3 protein is one row after TCRdb ran MiXCR on the immunoSEQ multiplex PCR reads. The sample includes 150,000 to 200,000 distinct CDR3 sequences, around 93% seen only once; the top ten take more than 0.13%. Sequencing was done on a sample of CD4+ T cells from PBMCs. These TCRs come from a human donor in good health. Each CDR3 is given with its conserved first and last residue. The order of the fields is V gene, J gene, D gene, clone size, CDR3 protein, CDR3 DNA. The D gene is left open where the match is weak. Expanded clones are given a class, and other clones once, few, many or no size at all.

TRBV29-1,TRBJ2-2,TRBD2,NA,CSVGGTSGNTGELFF,TGCAGCGTTGGAGGGACTAGCGGCAACACCGGGGAGCTGTTTTTT
TRBV7-3,TRBJ1-1,NA,once,CASSPQGPSAFF,TGTGCCAGCAGCCCACAGGGTCCGTCGGCTTTCTTT
TRBV29-1,TRBJ1-2,NA,NA,CSASQGPGYGYTF,TGCAGCGCCTCACAGGGACCCGGCTATGGCTACACCTTC
TRBV11-2,TRBJ2-2,NA,NA,CASSSLGRELFF,TGTGCCAGCAGCTCCCTCGGGCGGGAGCTGTTTTTT
TRBV20-1,TRBJ1-5,TRBD1,NA,CSAAGQGVRQPQHF,TGCAGTGCTGCGGGACAGGGTGTCCGCCAGCCCCAGCATTTT
TRBV30,TRBJ2-3,NA,NA,CAWSPRRDPDTQYF,TGTGCCTGGAGTCCGCGCAGGGACCCAGATACGCAGTATTTT
TRBV6-1,TRBJ2-5,NA,NA,CASFKHETQYF,TGTGCCAGCTTCAAGCATGAGACCCAGTACTTC
TRBV10-3,TRBJ1-6,NA,NA,CAISGGAYNSPLHF,TGTGCCATCAGTGGGGGGGCCTATAATTCACCCCTCCACTTT
TRBV20-1,TRBJ1-3,NA,NA,CSARDGGSGNTIYF,TGCAGTGCTAGAGATGGGGGATCTGGAAACACCATATATTTT
TRBV5-4,TRBJ2-1,NA,once,CALGWGYNEQFF,TGTGCCTTGGGGTGGGGGTACAATGAGCAGTTCTTC
TRBV20-1,TRBJ1-1,TRBD1,NA,CSARDPRQGGTEAFF,TGCAGTGCTAGAGATCCACGACAGGGAGGAACTGAAGCTTTCTTT
TRBV6-5,TRBJ2-5,NA,once,CASSYQTQETQYF,TGTGCCAGCAGTTACCAGACACAAGAGACCCAGTACTTC
TRBV5-6,TRBJ2-3,NA,few,CASSLGLSSTDTQYF,TGTGCCAGCAGCTTGGGACTCTCTAGCACAGATACGCAGTATTTT
TRBV12-3/TRBV12-4,TRBJ2-6,NA,NA,CASIRGNTGANVLTF,TGTGCCAGCATTAGGGGGAATACTGGGGCCAACGTCCTGACTTTC
TRBV3-1,TRBJ2-7,TRBD1,NA,CASMRTGGSYEQYF,TGTGCCAGCATGCGGACAGGGGGGTCCTACGAGCAGTACTTC
TRBV20-1,TRBJ2-7,TRBD2,NA,CSAWSLNGASGVNTYEQYF,TGCAGTGCTTGGTCTTTGAATGGGGCTAGCGGGGTGAACACCTACGAGCAGTACTTC
TRBV6-2/TRBV6-3,TRBJ2-5,NA,NA,CASSYSTRDNKRETQYF,TGTGCCAGCAGTTACTCGACCCGGGACAACAAGAGGGAGACCCAGTACTTC
TRBV5-1,TRBJ1-1,NA,NA,CASSLVSGNTEAFF,TGCGCCAGCAGCTTGGTTTCAGGGAACACTGAAGCTTTCTTT
TRBV5-4,TRBJ2-5,TRBD2,NA,CASSSKRGGLQETQYF,TGTGCCAGCAGCTCAAAGCGGGGGGGCCTCCAAGAGACCCAGTACTTC
TRBV18,TRBJ1-4,NA,NA,CASSPQPGEKLFF,TGTGCCAGCTCACCCCAACCGGGTGAAAAACTGTTTTTT
TRBV20-1,TRBJ2-5,NA,NA,CSARIRQVQETQYF,TGCAGTGCTCGGATAAGACAGGTTCAAGAGACCCAGTACTTC
TRBV7-2,TRBJ2-5,NA,NA,CASATPRETQYF,TGTGCCAGCGCCACCCCCCGCGAGACCCAGTACTTC
TRBV12-3/TRBV12-4,TRBJ2-7,NA,NA,CASTALPSYEQYF,TGTGCCAGCACCGCCTTGCCCTCCTACGAGCAGTACTTC
TRBV2,TRBJ2-3,NA,NA,CASSADPAADTQYF,TGTGCCAGCAGTGCTGACCCCGCGGCAGATACGCAGTATTTT
TRBV29-1,TRBJ2-1,TRBD2,NA,CSVEITGGHYNEQFF,TGCAGCGTTGAAATAACGGGGGGGCACTACAATGAGCAGTTCTTC
TRBV23-1,TRBJ2-7,NA,NA,CASINYPGRQSSYEQYF,TGCGCCAGCATCAACTATCCGGGACGACAGTCGTCCTACGAGCAGTACTTC
TRBV20-1,TRBJ1-1,NA,NA,CSAVDRTFAEAFF,TGCAGTGCTGTTGACAGGACTTTCGCTGAAGCTTTCTTT
TRBV5-4,TRBJ1-1,NA,NA,CASSLGGERSTEAFF,TGTGCCAGCAGCTTGGGAGGGGAAAGGAGCACTGAAGCTTTCTTT
TRBV29-1,TRBJ2-7,NA,once,CSVTGLWGGEQYF,TGCAGCGTTACGGGGCTCTGGGGAGGAGAGCAGTACTTC
TRBV3-1,TRBJ2-5,NA,once,CASSQTEETQYF,TGTGCCAGCAGCCAAACAGAAGAGACCCAGTACTTC
TRBV3-1,TRBJ2-7,NA,few,CASSQGTNLPYEQYF,TGTGCCAGCAGCCAGGGGACCAACCTGCCCTACGAGCAGTACTTC
TRBV5-8,TRBJ2-7,TRBD2,few,CASSLPSGDTYEQYF,TGTGCCAGCAGCTTGCCTAGCGGGGACACCTACGAGCAGTACTTC
TRBV12-3/TRBV12-4,TRBJ2-5,NA,NA,CASSLARGARETQYF,TGTGCCAGCAGTTTAGCCAGAGGTGCGCGGGAGACCCAGTACTTC
TRBV30,TRBJ2-3,TRBD1,NA,CAWSLLTGADTQYF,TGTGCCTGGAGTCTGTTGACAGGGGCAGATACGCAGTATTTT
TRBV2,TRBJ1-1,NA,once,CASSEDMNTEAFF,TGTGCCAGCAGTGAAGACATGAACACTGAAGCTTTCTTT
TRBV14,TRBJ2-2,NA,NA,CASSQSGHGELFF,TGTGCCAGCAGCCAGTCAGGGCACGGGGAGCTGTTTTTT
TRBV12-3/TRBV12-4,TRBJ1-1,NA,NA,CASTFRGTEAFF,TGTGCCAGCACTTTCAGGGGCACTGAAGCTTTCTTT
TRBV12-3/TRBV12-4,TRBJ1-5,NA,NA,CASSSAGNQPQHF,TGTGCCAGCAGTTCCGCAGGGAACCAGCCCCAGCATTTT
TRBV20-1,TRBJ1-1,NA,NA,CSAKGRAGTEAFF,TGCAGTGCTAAGGGCCGGGCGGGGACTGAAGCTTTCTTT